This TCR beta chain is drawn from a study of blood T cell repertoires in COVID-19. At the level of the study: Italy, Spain and the United States were the sources of the convalescent and acute COVID-19 samples.

Data came from immunoSEQ multiplex PCR; TCRdb stores just in-frame clones and leaves some out. Of 210,000 or so clones listed, 78% were seen once; the top ten hold 2.8%. The germline CDR1 and CDR2 sequences are SGHVS and FQNEAQ. The CDR3 spans 16 residues. The junction had 10 bases not matched to a gene; V was cut back by 1 base and J by 8 bases. This clone is a singleton in its sample. The sequencing input was peripheral blood. The J gene is TRBJ1-4, the V gene TRBV7-8, with TRBD1 matching 7 bases. This TCR was sampled from a woman of 80 years or more with active or convalescent COVID-19. CDR3 amino acids: CASSLGTGDIREKLFF. The CDR3, as DNA: TGTGCCAGCAGCTTAGGTACAGGGGATATACGAGAAAAACTGTTTTTT.